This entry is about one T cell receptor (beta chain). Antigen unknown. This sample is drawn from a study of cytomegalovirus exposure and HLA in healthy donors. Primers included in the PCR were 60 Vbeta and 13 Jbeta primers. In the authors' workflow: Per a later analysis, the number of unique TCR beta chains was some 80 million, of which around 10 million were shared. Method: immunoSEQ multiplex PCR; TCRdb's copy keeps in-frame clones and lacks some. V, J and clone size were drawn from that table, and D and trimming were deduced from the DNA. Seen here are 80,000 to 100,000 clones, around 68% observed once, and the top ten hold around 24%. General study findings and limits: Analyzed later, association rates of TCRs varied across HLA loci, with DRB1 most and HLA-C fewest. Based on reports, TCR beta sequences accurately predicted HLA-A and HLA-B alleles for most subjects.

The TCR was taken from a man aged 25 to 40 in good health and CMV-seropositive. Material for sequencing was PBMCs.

Here the CDR3 DNA reads TGTGCCAGCAGTCTTCAGGGGCCAGGAAACACCATATATTTT. It specifies CASSLQGPGNTIYF. V is TRBV6-5 and J is TRBJ1-3; D possibly corresponds to TRBD1 (6 bases). CDR1 and CDR2 (germline): MNHEY, SVGAGI. V was clipped by 5 bases and J by 4 bases, with 12 bases between them. This CDR3 comprises 14 residues.